This T cell receptor (beta chain) comes out of a study of blood T cell repertoires in COVID-19. CDR3 length: 15 amino acids. Germline values: CDR1 LNHDA, CDR2 SQIVND (reference sequence). Trimming removed 7 bases from V and 0 bases from J, with 15 bases in between. The authors' processing: Reference gene primer amplification gave estimated nucleated cell counts. Some clones are missing from TCRdb's copy, which holds only in-frame ones; the method was immunoSEQ multiplex PCR. That table gives V, J and clone size, and the DNA gave D and trimming. The sample comprises about 480,000 clones, around 87% of which are singletons, and 1.5% to 2% rests with the top ten.

This clonotype originated in a woman in her thirties or forties who had recovered from COVID-19. The chain combines TRBV19 with TRBJ1-1; D might be TRBD1 (5 bases). The sequenced material came from PBMCs or T cells enriched from blood (not recorded which). The CDR3 coding sequence is TGTGCCAGTAAAGACGGCGGGGGAATGAACACTGAAGCTTTCTTT. It is translated as CASKDGGGMNTEAFF.